This T cell receptor beta chain was sequenced in a study of blood T cell repertoires in COVID-19. Study overall: Sites across the United States, Italy and Spain contributed samples from acute and convalescent COVID-19.

Trimming left V 6 bases short and J 2 bases short, with 17 bases between. Germline lookup yields CDR1 MNHEY and CDR2 SVGAGI. This CDR3 spans 15 amino acids. In the authors' methods: For nucleated cells, counts were estimated from reference gene primer amplification. TCRdb's table, derived via immunoSEQ multiplex PCR, lists solely in-frame clones and lacks some. Clone size and the V and J calls come from that table; the DNA yielded D and trimming. The sample holds approximately 150,000 clones, about 81% seen once. Material: peripheral blood. This TCR came from a woman over 75 with acute or convalescent COVID-19. The chain carries TRBV6-5 and TRBJ2-7; TRBD2 is a possible D gene (6 bases). CDR3 DNA: TGTGCCAGCAGGTTTTTTGCGGGGATAGCCTACGAGCAGTACTTC. Encoded protein: CASRFFAGIAYEQYF.